This is a list of T cell receptor beta chains from one sample in a study of shared clonotypes between healthy human individuals. The data were produced by immunoSEQ multiplex PCR, yet TCRdb's version contains in-frame clones alone and is incomplete. The sample records approximately 2,000,000 clones, about 90% being singletons. What was sequenced was naive CD4+ T cells from PBMCs. These receptors were collected from a man aged 18 to 35 in good health. Some clones in this sample may be carry-over from other donors' samples. Both conserved end residues are part of each CDR3. D genes are given only for firm matches. Expanded clones get a size class; other rows say once, few or many, or leave the size out.

D,J,size,V,DNA,CDR3
TRBD2,TRBJ2-7,-,TRBV10-1,TGCGCCAGCAGTGAGTTGGGACTAGCGGGAGCCGAGCAGTACTTC,CASSELGLAGAEQYF
TRBD1,TRBJ2-4,-,TRBV5-1,TGCGCCAGCAGCTTGGGAGGGACAGGGGGAAACATTCAGTACTTC,CASSLGGTGGNIQYF
TRBD2,TRBJ2-2,-,TRBV2,TGTGCCACCGAGAGACTAGCGGGGGCGAACACCGGGGAGCTGTTTTTT,CATERLAGANTGELFF
TRBD2,TRBJ2-3,-,TRBV30,TGTGCCTGGGCCGGATTTAGCGGGCCAACGCAGTATTTT,CAWAGFSGPTQYF
TRBD1,TRBJ1-5,few,TRBV7-6,TGTGCCAGCAGCTTAGCGCGGACAGGAGGGCAGCCCCAGCATTTT,CASSLARTGGQPQHF
TRBD2,TRBJ2-3,-,TRBV5-1,TGCGCCAGCAGGACTAGCGGGATTAGCACAGATACGCAGTATTTT,CASRTSGISTDTQYF
-,TRBJ2-5,-,TRBV5-8,TGTGCCAGCAGCTTGGGTCGTATCCGGGAGGAGACCCAGTACTTC,CASSLGRIREETQYF
TRBD1,TRBJ1-6,-,TRBV5-6,TGTGCCAGCAGCCCGCGTGACAGGGTCTATTCACCCCTCCACTTT,CASSPRDRVYSPLHF
-,TRBJ2-3,-,TRBV10-3,TGTGCCATCAGTGCAGGGCAGAGCGGCACAGATACGCAGTATTTT,CAISAGQSGTDTQYF
-,TRBJ2-6,-,TRBV28,TGTGCCAGCAGTTTCGATGCGGGGGCCAACGTCCTGACTTTC,CASSFDAGANVLTF
TRBD1,TRBJ1-2,-,TRBV5-1,TGCGCCAGCAGCGCTGGACAGGGGAACTATGGCTACACCTTC,CASSAGQGNYGYTF
-,TRBJ2-1,few,TRBV5-4,TGTGCCAGCAGCTGGGGGGAGGATGAGCAGTTCTTC,CASSWGEDEQFF
-,TRBJ2-1,-,TRBV27,TGTGCCAGCAGTTTGTTAAGGGCCAGGGGTATATCCAATGAGCAGTTCTTC,CASSLLRARGISNEQFF
TRBD1,TRBJ1-3,-,TRBV5-6,TGTGCCAGCAGCTTGGGACAGGGGGCTGGAAACACCATATATTTT,CASSLGQGAGNTIYF
-,TRBJ2-5,-,TRBV9,TGTGCCAGCATGAGGGGCCTGGCCCAAGAGACCCAGTACTTC,CASMRGLAQETQYF
-,TRBJ1-1,-,TRBV6-1,TGTGCCAGCAGTTCTCAGACGGGGGACACTGAAGCTTTCTTT,CASSSQTGDTEAFF
-,TRBJ1-2,once,TRBV5-4,TGTGCCAGCAGCTCTTTTCAGGGGTCCTATGGCTACACCTTC,CASSSFQGSYGYTF
-,TRBJ2-4,-,TRBV20-1,TGCAGGACAGCTGCGGGAAACATTCAGTACTTC,CRTAAGNIQYF
TRBD1,TRBJ1-2,-,TRBV5-1,TGCGCCAGCAGCAAAGGGACAGGGAATAGCTATGGCTACACCTTC,CASSKGTGNSYGYTF
-,TRBJ2-2,few,TRBV27,TGTGCCAGCAGCCGCATGGGAGGGGAGCTGTTTTTT,CASSRMGGELFF
TRBD1,TRBJ2-5,-,TRBV7-6,TGTGCCAGCAGCTTAGCGAGACAGGGTGGGGGAGAGACCCAGTACTTC,CASSLARQGGGETQYF
-,TRBJ2-3,-,TRBV9,TGTGCCAGCAATAAGGAGGCTAGCACAGATACGCAGTATTTT,CASNKEASTDTQYF
-,TRBJ2-5,-,TRBV27,TGTGCCAGCAGCCGAGTGTACCAAGAGACCCAGTACTTC,CASSRVYQETQYF
-,TRBJ2-7,-,TRBV19,TGTGCCAGCACCCGGGGGGGACAGTCTACCTACGAGCAGTACTTC,CASTRGGQSTYEQYF
TRBD2,TRBJ2-7,-,TRBV11-1,TGTGCCAGCAGCAAGCAACTAGCGGAGTACGAGCAGTACTTC,CASSKQLAEYEQYF
TRBD1,TRBJ1-2,-,TRBV7-2,TGTGCCAGCAGCTTCGGGACAGCAAATGGCTACACCTTC,CASSFGTANGYTF
-,TRBJ2-7,-,TRBV11-2,TGTGCCAGCAGCTGGACAGATACCTTGAGGGTCTACGAGCAGTACTTC,CASSWTDTLRVYEQYF
TRBD1,TRBJ1-1,once,TRBV14,TGTGCCAGCAGCCAGAGGGACAGGATGAACACTGAAGCTTTCTTT,CASSQRDRMNTEAFF
-,TRBJ1-2,-,TRBV21-1,TGTGCCAGCAGCCCCAAAGGGACATGCTATGGCTACACCTTC,CASSPKGTCYGYTF
-,TRBJ2-7,-,TRBV6-4,TGTGCCAGCAGTGACAATTCAGGAGGAAACTACGAGCAGTACTTC,CASSDNSGGNYEQYF
-,TRBJ1-6,-,TRBV6-6,TGTGCCAGCAGTCAAAGACCCGGTAATTCACCCCTCCACTTT,CASSQRPGNSPLHF
TRBD1,TRBJ1-3,-,TRBV7-9,TGTGCCAGCAGCCTACTAACCGGGACAGCGGGCGGAAACACCATATATTTT,CASSLLTGTAGGNTIYF